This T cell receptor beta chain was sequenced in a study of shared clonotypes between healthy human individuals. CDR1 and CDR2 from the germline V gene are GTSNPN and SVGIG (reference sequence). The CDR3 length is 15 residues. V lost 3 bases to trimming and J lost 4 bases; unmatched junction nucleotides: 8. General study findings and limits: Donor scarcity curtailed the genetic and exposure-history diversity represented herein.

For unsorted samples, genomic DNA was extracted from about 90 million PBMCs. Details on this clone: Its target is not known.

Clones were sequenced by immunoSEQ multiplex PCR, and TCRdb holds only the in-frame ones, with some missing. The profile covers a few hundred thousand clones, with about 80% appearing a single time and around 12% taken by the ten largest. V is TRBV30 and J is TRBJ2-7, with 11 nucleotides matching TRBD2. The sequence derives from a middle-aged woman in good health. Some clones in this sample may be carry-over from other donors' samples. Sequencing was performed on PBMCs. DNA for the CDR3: TGTGCCTGGAGACCCCGACTAGCGGGACAATACGAGCAGTACTTC. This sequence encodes CAWRPRLAGQYEQYF.